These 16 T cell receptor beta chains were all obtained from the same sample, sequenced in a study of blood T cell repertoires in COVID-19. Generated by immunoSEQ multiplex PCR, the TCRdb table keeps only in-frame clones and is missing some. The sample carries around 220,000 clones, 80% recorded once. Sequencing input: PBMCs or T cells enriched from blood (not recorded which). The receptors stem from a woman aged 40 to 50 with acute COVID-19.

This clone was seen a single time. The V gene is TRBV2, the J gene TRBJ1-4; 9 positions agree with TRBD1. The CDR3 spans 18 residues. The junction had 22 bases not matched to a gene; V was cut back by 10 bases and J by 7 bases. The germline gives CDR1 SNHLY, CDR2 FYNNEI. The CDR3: CATHPTGTGQDLGEKLFF. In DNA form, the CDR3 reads TGTGCCACCCATCCTACCGGGACAGGGCAAGACTTGGGTGAAAAACTGTTTTTT.

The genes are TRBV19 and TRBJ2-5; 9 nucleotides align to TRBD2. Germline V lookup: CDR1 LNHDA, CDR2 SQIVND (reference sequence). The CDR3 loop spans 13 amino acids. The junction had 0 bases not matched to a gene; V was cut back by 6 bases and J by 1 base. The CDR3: CASRTSGQETQYF. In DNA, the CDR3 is TGTGCCAGTAGGACTAGCGGCCAAGAGACCCAGTACTTC.

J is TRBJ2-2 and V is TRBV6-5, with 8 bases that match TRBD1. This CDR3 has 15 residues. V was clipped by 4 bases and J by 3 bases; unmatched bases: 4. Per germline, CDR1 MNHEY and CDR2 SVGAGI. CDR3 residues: CASSSGTGHTGELFF. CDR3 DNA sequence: TGTGCCAGCAGTTCCGGGACAGGACACACCGGGGAGCTGTTTTTT.

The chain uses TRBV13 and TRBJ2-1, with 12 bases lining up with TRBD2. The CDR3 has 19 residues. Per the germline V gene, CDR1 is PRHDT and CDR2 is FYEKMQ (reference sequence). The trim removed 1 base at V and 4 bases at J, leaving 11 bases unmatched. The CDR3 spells CASSLERLAGGQGYNEQFF. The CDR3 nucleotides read TGTGCCAGCAGCTTAGAACGTCTAGCGGGGGGGCAGGGGTACAATGAGCAGTTCTTC. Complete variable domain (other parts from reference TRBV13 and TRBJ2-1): AAGVIQSPRHLIKEKRETATLKCYPIPRHDTVYWYQQGPGQDPQFLISFYEKMQSDKGSIPDRFSAQQFSDYHSELNMSSLELGDSALYFCASSLERLAGGQGYNEQFFGPGTRLTVL.

The CDR3 is CASSYNAASYEQYF. CDR3 in DNA: TGTGCCAGCAGCTACAACGCCGCATCCTACGAGCAGTACTTC. This chain joins TRBV11-2 and TRBJ2-7; D is ambiguous. CDR1 is SGHAT and CDR2 is FQNNGV in the germline V gene. Deletions cut 4 bases from V and 1 base from J, with 11 bases between. The CDR3 is made up of 14 amino acids.

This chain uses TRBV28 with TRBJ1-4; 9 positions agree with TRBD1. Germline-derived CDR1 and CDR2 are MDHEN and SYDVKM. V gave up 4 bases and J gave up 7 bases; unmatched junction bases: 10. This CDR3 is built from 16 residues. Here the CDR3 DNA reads TGTGCCAGCAGTTACCCCGCGGGGACAGGGATTGAAAAACTGTTTTTT. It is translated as CASSYPAGTGIEKLFF.

DNA for the CDR3: TGTGCCAGCAGTATCTTCGGGGGGAGCACAGATACGCAGTATTTT. This encodes CASSIFGGSTDTQYF. The V and J genes are TRBV6-5 and TRBJ2-3, with TRBD2 identical over 7 bases. J was trimmed by 0 bases and V by 5 bases; bases with no gene match: 5. CDR3 length: 15 amino acids. Germline V gene sequence: CDR1 MNHEY, CDR2 SVGAGI.

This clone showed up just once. The CDR3 nucleotides read TGTGCCAGCAGTTACCCGACTAGCGGGAGTAATGAAGATACGCAGTATTTT. This sequence encodes CASSYPTSGSNEDTQYF. The V and J genes are TRBV6-2 or TRBV6-3 and TRBJ2-3, with 12 bases identical to TRBD2. The CDR3 extends over 17 amino acids. Germline V gene lookup returns CDR1 MNHEY and CDR2 SVGEGT. After removal of 2 bases from V and 5 bases from J, the junction contained 8 bases not matched to a gene.

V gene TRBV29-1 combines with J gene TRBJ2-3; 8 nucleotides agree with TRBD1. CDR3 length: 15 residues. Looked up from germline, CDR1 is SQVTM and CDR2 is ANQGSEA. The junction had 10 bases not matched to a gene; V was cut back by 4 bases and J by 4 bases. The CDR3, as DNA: TGCAGCGTTGTCTCCGGGCAGGGGGCGGCAGATACGCAGTATTTT. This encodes CSVVSGQGAADTQYF.

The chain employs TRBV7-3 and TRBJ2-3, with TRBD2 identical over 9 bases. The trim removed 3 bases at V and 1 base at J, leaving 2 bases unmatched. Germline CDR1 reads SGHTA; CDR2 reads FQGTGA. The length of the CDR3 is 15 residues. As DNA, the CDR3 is TGTGCCAGCAGCTTTGTAGCGGGAGGCACAGATACGCAGTATTTT. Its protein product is CASSFVAGGTDTQYF. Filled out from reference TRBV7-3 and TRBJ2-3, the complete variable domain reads GAGVSQTPSNKVTEKGKYVELRCDPISGHTALYWYRQSLGQGPEFLIYFQGTGAADDSGLPNDRFFAVRPEGSVSTLKIQRTERGDSAVYLCASSFVAGGTDTQYFGPGTRLTVL.

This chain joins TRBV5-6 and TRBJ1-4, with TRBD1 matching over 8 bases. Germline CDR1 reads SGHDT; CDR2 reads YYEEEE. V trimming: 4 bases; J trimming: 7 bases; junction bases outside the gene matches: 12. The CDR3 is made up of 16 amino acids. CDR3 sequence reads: CASSPFYRGEGEKLFF. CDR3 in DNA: TGTGCCAGCAGCCCGTTTTACAGGGGGGAGGGTGAAAAACTGTTTTTT.

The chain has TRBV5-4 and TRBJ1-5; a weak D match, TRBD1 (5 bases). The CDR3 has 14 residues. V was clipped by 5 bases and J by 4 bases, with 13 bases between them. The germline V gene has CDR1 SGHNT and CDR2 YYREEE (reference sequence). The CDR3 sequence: CASSRIGGNQPQHF. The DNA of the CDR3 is TGTGCCAGCAGTCGGATCGGGGGTAATCAGCCCCAGCATTTT.

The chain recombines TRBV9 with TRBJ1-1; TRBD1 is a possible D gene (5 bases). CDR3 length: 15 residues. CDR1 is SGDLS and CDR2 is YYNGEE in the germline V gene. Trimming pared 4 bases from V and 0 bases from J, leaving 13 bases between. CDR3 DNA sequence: TGTGCCAGCAGCCCAACCCCACAGGTGAACACTGAAGCTTTCTTT. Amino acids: CASSPTPQVNTEAFF. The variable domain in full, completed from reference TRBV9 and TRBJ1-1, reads DSGVTQTPKHLITATGQRVTLRCSPRSGDLSVYWYQQSLDQGLQFLIQYYNGEERAKGNILERFSAQQFPDLHSELNLSSLELGDSALYFCASSPTPQVNTEAFFGQGTRLTVV.

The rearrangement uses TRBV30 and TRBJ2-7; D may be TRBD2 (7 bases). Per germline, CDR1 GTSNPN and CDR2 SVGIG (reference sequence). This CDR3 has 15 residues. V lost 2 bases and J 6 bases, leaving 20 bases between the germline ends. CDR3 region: CAWSFGGRGSGEQYF. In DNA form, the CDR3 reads TGTGCCTGGAGTTTCGGGGGGCGCGGGTCAGGCGAGCAGTACTTC. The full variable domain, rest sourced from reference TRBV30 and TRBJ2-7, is SQTIHQWPATLVQPVGSPLSLECTVEGTSNPNLYWYRQAAGRGLQLLFYSVGIGQISSEVPQNLSASRPQDRQFILSSKKLLLSDSGFYLCAWSFGGRGSGEQYFGPGTRLTVT.

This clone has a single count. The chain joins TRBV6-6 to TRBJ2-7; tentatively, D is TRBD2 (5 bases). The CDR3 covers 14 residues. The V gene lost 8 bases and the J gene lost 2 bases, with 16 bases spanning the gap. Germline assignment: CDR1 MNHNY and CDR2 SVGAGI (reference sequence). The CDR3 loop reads CASCSGFGAYEQYF. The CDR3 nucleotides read TGTGCCAGCTGTTCAGGATTCGGGGCCTACGAGCAGTACTTC.

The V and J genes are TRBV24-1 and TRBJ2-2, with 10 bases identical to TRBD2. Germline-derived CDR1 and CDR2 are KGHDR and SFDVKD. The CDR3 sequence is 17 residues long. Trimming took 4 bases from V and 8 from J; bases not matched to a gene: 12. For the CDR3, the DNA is TGTGCCACCAGTGAGCCTGGGGCTAGCGGGAGATCTGGGGAGCTGTTTTTT. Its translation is CATSEPGASGRSGELFF.